The 2 T cell receptor beta chains given below trace back to one sample, sequenced in a study of blood T cells in healthy people across ages. The use of a sample-barcoded 5' primer and a J-beta primer mix characterized a second PCR of about 7 to 12 cycles. TCRdb called the 5' RACE reads again in MiXCR, with one record for every CDR3 protein. Of hundreds of thousands of distinct CDR3 sequences detected, about 51% appear once; the ten largest clones hold roughly 13%. Sequences were obtained from blood. The receptors come from a woman of 80 years or more in good health.

The rearrangement links TRBV7-9 to TRBJ2-7; D is perhaps TRBD1 (6 bases). V was pared by 4 bases and J by 0 bases, with 10 bases between. Germline CDR1 and CDR2: SEHNR and FQNEAQ (reference sequence). This CDR3 comprises 14 residues. CDR3 loop: CASSSQGPSYEQYF. The CDR3 nucleotides are TGTGCCAGCAGCTCACAGGGTCCCTCCTACGAGCAGTACTTC. Drawing the rest from reference TRBV7-9 and TRBJ2-7, the complete variable domain is DTGVSQNPRHKITKRGQNVTFRCDPISEHNRLYWYRQTLGQGPEFLTYFQNEAQLEKSRLLSDRFSAERPKGSFSTLEIQRTEQGDSAMYLCASSSQGPSYEQYFGPGTRLTVT.

CDR3 region: CASSQRDRGRNTEAFF. The CDR3 nucleotides are TGTGCCAGCAGCCAACGGGACAGGGGGCGGAACACTGAAGCTTTCTTT. The chain employs TRBV13 and TRBJ1-1; 12 bases line up with TRBD1. Germline CDR1 reads PRHDT; CDR2 reads FYEKMQ (reference sequence). CDR3 size: 16 residues. The J segment lost 1 base and the V segment lost 5 bases, leaving 5 bases of the junction unmatched. Drawing the rest from reference TRBV13 and TRBJ1-1, the complete variable domain is AAGVIQSPRHLIKEKRETATLKCYPIPRHDTVYWYQQGPGQDPQFLISFYEKMQSDKGSIPDRFSAQQFSDYHSELNMSSLELGDSALYFCASSQRDRGRNTEAFFGQGTRLTVV.